This TCR beta chain was sequenced in a study of beta chain features in type 1 diabetes. General study points: Significant though moderate, a shortening of TCRB CDR3s appeared in all four CD4+ subsets of Type 1 diabetes patients.

The CDR3 spans 17 residues. The germline V and J ends were trimmed by 6 bases and 2 bases, with 17 bases remaining between them. Germline V CDR1 and CDR2: MGHDK, SYGVNS. The authors reverse transcribed all of the isolated RNA, so sequencing captured expressed TCRB transcripts. Clones were read by immunoSEQ multiplex PCR, and TCRdb kept only the in-frame ones, dropping some. The sample holds hundreds of thousands of clones, over 12% seen once. As concerns this clone: Antigen unknown.

What was sequenced was naive CD4+ T cells from blood. The rearrangement uses TRBV25-1 and TRBJ2-6; D not certain. The clonotype was recovered from a man aged 18 to 35 with type 1 diabetes. DNA for the CDR3: TGTGCCAGCAGGTCTGAGACATCACCCACTGGGGCCAACGTCCTGACTTTC. Translation gives CASRSETSPTGANVLTF.